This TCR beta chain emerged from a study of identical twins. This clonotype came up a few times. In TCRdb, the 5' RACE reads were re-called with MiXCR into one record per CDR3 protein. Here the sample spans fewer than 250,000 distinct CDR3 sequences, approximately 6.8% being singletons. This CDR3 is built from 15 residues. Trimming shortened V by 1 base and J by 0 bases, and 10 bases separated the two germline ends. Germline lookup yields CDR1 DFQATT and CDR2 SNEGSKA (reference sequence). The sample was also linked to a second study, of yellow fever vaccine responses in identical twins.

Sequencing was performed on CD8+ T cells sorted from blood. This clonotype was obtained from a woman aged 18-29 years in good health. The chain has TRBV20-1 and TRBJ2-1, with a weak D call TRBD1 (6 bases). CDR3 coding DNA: TGCAGTGCTAGAGTACAGGGACCCTCCTACAATGAGCAGTTCTTC. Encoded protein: CSARVQGPSYNEQFF.